This TCR beta chain was captured in a study of blood T cell repertoires in COVID-19. Study summary: Nucleic acid was either cDNA or gDNA, and it came from T cells, B-cell-depleted T cells, or PBMCs.

V dropped 0 bases and J dropped 2 bases, with 9 bases sitting between them. CDR1 and CDR2 from the germline V gene are MNHEY and SVGAGI. CDR3 length: 15 residues. The assay was immunoSEQ multiplex PCR, and TCRdb's table has in-frame clones only and misses some. The table lists about 110,000 clones, over 65% of them singletons. Sequencing used peripheral blood. The clonotype was recovered from a woman older than 75 with acute or convalescent COVID-19. The V call is TRBV6-5, the J call TRBJ2-3; perhaps TRBD2 as D (6 bases). CDR3 residues: CASSYSGGDTDTQYF. The CDR3 coding sequence is TGTGCCAGCAGTTACTCTGGAGGGGACACAGATACGCAGTATTTT.